These 11 T cell receptor beta chains originate from one sample sequenced in a study of shared clonotypes between healthy human individuals. Cells designated naive CD8 were CD45RO-negative and were positively selected for CCR7, with terminally differentiated effector memory CD45RA+ cells excluded. Sequencing used immunoSEQ multiplex PCR; TCRdb keeps in-frame clones, though not all of them. The profile shows roughly 1,800,000 clones, less than 95% of them singletons. Material for sequencing was naive CD8+ T cells sorted from blood. These receptors all stem from a man aged 18-30 years in good health.

This clone was seen a single time. Distinct nucleotide sequences in the sample also encode this CDR3. This rearrangement joins TRBV27 to TRBJ2-5; possibly TRBD2 for D (5 bases). This CDR3 has 14 residues. The germline V gene has CDR1 MNHEY and CDR2 SMNVEV (reference sequence). The V gene lost 0 bases and the J gene lost 4 bases, with 9 bases spanning the gap. Here the CDR3 reads CASSLSGGGETQYF. The CDR3 nucleotides read TGTGCCAGCAGTTTATCCGGAGGCGGAGAGACCCAGTACTTC.

The CDR3: CASSEPDRTVEQFF. For the CDR3, the DNA is TGTGCCAGCAGTGAACCGGATCGGACCGTGGAGCAGTTCTTC. The V and J genes are TRBV2 and TRBJ2-1; D is unclear. The CDR3 loop spans 14 amino acids. From germline, CDR1 is SNHLY and CDR2 FYNNEI. V lost 2 bases to trimming and J lost 10 bases, with 15 bases between them.

This clone has more than one count but fewer than ten. This same CDR3 is encoded by further DNA sequences in the sample. V usage is TRBV4-3 and J usage is TRBJ2-1, with 7 positions matching TRBD2. V trimming: 1 base; J trimming: 2 bases; junction bases outside the gene matches: 2. Germline CDR1 reads LGHNA; CDR2 reads YSLEER. The CDR3 totals 15 residues. The CDR3 DNA follows: TGCGCCAGCAGCCAAGCTAGCGGAGCCTACAATGAGCAGTTCTTC. It is translated as CASSQASGAYNEQFF.

This chain joins TRBV11-2 and TRBJ2-5, with 11 bases matching TRBD2. Per germline, CDR1 SGHAT and CDR2 FQNNGV. The CDR3 is made up of 16 amino acids. Trimming took 1 base from V and 2 from J; bases not matched to a gene: 3. Here the CDR3 DNA reads TGTGCCAGCAGCTTAGGGGGGACTAGCGGACAAGAGACCCAGTACTTC. Residues: CASSLGGTSGQETQYF.

Remarks on this clone: Within the sample, other DNA sequences also encode this same CDR3. The chain joins TRBV7-9 to TRBJ2-7; tentative D call: TRBD2 (6 bases). Trimming removed 1 base at V and 2 bases at J, with 9 bases between. Germline V gene lookup returns CDR1 SEHNR and CDR2 FQNEAQ (reference sequence). The CDR3 covers 14 residues. The CDR3 loop is CASSLGLAPYEQYF. The CDR3 DNA is TGTGCCAGCAGCTTAGGCCTAGCGCCCTACGAGCAGTACTTC. The full variable domain, its missing parts supplied by reference TRBV7-9 and TRBJ2-7, is DTGVSQNPRHKITKRGQNVTFRCDPISEHNRLYWYRQTLGQGPEFLTYFQNEAQLEKSRLLSDRFSAERPKGSFSTLEIQRTEQGDSAMYLCASSLGLAPYEQYFGPGTRLTVT.

The genes are TRBV6-5 and TRBJ2-1, with a possible D match to TRBD2 (6 bases). Germline V gives CDR1 MNHEY, CDR2 SVGAGI. Deletions cut 2 bases from V and 5 bases from J, with 7 bases between. The CDR3 has 13 residues. CDR3 sequence: CASSYVADNEQFF. CDR3 DNA: TGTGCCAGCAGTTACGTAGCGGACAATGAGCAGTTCTTC.

The chain couples TRBV9 to TRBJ2-7; the match to TRBD2 covers 7 bases. The J segment lost 3 bases and the V segment lost 3 bases, leaving 12 bases of the junction unmatched. The CDR3 extends over 16 amino acids. The germline V gene encodes CDR1 SGDLS and CDR2 YYNGEE. CDR3 sequence: CASSEGSQLAVYEQYF. CDR3 DNA: TGTGCCAGCAGCGAGGGTTCCCAGCTAGCGGTCTACGAGCAGTACTTC.

The chain is built from TRBV7-6 and TRBJ2-7; D is perhaps TRBD2 (5 bases). This CDR3 region has 15 residues. CDR1 is SGHVS and CDR2 is FNYEAQ in the germline V gene. V lost 2 bases and J lost 7, with 18 bases in between. DNA for the CDR3: TGTGCCAGCAGCTTAACAGCGGATGATACGTGGGAGCAGTACTTC. Protein product: CASSLTADDTWEQYF.

J is TRBJ1-1 and V is TRBV5-4, with no clear D. This CDR3 has 15 amino acids. In germline, CDR1 is SGHNT, CDR2 YYREEE (reference sequence). Between the trimmed V and J ends, which lost 1 base and 7 bases, there was a span of 17 bases. The CDR3 loop reads CASSLNEGLGREAFF. The DNA of the CDR3 is TGTGCCAGCAGCTTGAATGAAGGGCTCGGGCGTGAAGCTTTCTTT.

CDR3 protein: CASSEVATGKNIQYF. CDR3 DNA sequence: TGTGCCAGCAGTGAAGTTGCCACAGGGAAAAACATTCAGTACTTC. The chain carries TRBV6-1 and TRBJ2-4, with D possibly being TRBD1 (6 bases). Germline V gene lookup returns CDR1 MNHNS and CDR2 SASEGT. The CDR3 consists of 15 residues. The V end lost 1 base, the J end lost 4 bases, and 11 bases lay between the germline ends.

The V call is TRBV29-1, the J call TRBJ1-1; D may be TRBD1 (6 bases). The CDR3 contains 14 residues. Trimming cost V 5 bases and J 7 bases, with 20 bases left between them. The germline V gene has CDR1 SQVTM and CDR2 ANQGSEA. The DNA for the CDR3 is TGCAGCGTTACCCGACAGGACCTCGGTATTGAAGCTTTCTTT. It codes for CSVTRQDLGIEAFF.